This T cell receptor beta chain emerged from a study of T cells in Graves' hyperthyroidism and ophthalmopathy. Active moderate-to-severe ophthalmopathy, Clinical Activity Score at least 3, NOSPECS at least 4, under 3 months' duration. Regions amplified from RNA transcripts were the TCR beta CDR3 regions. During a first-round RT-PCR of the TCR CDR3, the HTBI primer set was used. TCRdb re-derived calls from the multiplex PCR reads in MiXCR, one entry per CDR3 protein. The sample includes a few hundred thousand distinct CDR3 sequences, roughly a sixth of them seen just once. This clonotype was picked up many times. What it binds is not known. Study-wide findings and caveats: Most thyroid clonotypes with frequency above 0.001 were detected in blood.

This CDR3 spans 15 amino acids. Germline V gene data show CDR1 as MDHEN and CDR2 as SYDVKM. Between the trimmed V and J ends, which lost 6 bases and 7 bases, there was a span of 19 bases. V is TRBV28 and J is TRBJ2-1, with D possibly being TRBD1 or TRBD2 (5 bases each). The receptor comes from a woman between 18 and 29 years old with Graves' ophthalmopathy. The sample was blood. The CDR3 DNA is TGTGCCAGCAGGGGGACGAGGACACAGGAGAATGAGCAGTTCTTC. Amino acids: CASRGTRTQENEQFF.